Listed below are T cell receptor beta chains from one sample, sequenced in a study of graft-versus-host responses after intestinal transplantation. Generated by immunoSEQ multiplex PCR, the TCRdb table keeps only in-frame clones and is missing some. The repertoire has 43,000 or so clones, 85% to 95% of them found once; the top ten carry 5.9%. Source: PBMCs, taken 750 to 800 days after a first intestinal transplant, on the day of a second. The receptors were sampled from a human patient who received an intestinal transplant, so some T cells may come from the graft donor. CDR3s include the opening cysteine and the closing phenylalanine or tryptophan. Fields, in order: V gene, D gene, J gene, clone size, CDR3 protein, CDR3 DNA. A D gene is named only where the DNA matches it firmly. Size is stated for part of the rows, as once, few or many counts, or as a class when the clone is expanded.

V gene: TRBV11-2
D gene: .
J gene: TRBJ1-3
clone size: .
CDR3 protein: CASSLRFQTSGNTIYF
CDR3 DNA: TGTGCCAGCAGCTTAAGGTTTCAGACCTCTGGAAACACCATATATTTT

V gene: TRBV9
D gene: .
J gene: TRBJ1-4
clone size: .
CDR3 protein: CASSVAPVLTNEKLFF
CDR3 DNA: TGTGCCAGCAGCGTAGCTCCAGTGTTAACTAATGAAAAACTGTTTTTT

V gene: TRBV30
D gene: .
J gene: TRBJ1-6
clone size: .
CDR3 protein: CAWSVRKGGNSPLHF
CDR3 DNA: TGTGCCTGGAGTGTACGGAAGGGGGGAAATTCACCCCTCCACTTT

V gene: TRBV10-3
D gene: .
J gene: TRBJ2-2
clone size: .
CDR3 protein: CAASPLDTGELFF
CDR3 DNA: TGTGCCGCATCCCCGCTGGACACCGGGGAGCTGTTTTTT

V gene: TRBV12-2
D gene: .
J gene: TRBJ1-2
clone size: .
CDR3 protein: CASRYAGLTNYGYTF
CDR3 DNA: TGTGCAAGTCGCTACGCGGGACTTACTAACTATGGCTACACCTTC

V gene: TRBV6-5
D gene: TRBD1
J gene: TRBJ1-6
clone size: .
CDR3 protein: CASRGQGIGNSPLHF
CDR3 DNA: TGTGCCAGCAGAGGACAGGGAATAGGAAATTCACCCCTCCACTTT

V gene: TRBV7-9
D gene: .
J gene: TRBJ2-5
clone size: .
CDR3 protein: CASSFGFTVGETQYF
CDR3 DNA: TGTGCCAGCAGCTTTGGTTTCACCGTAGGAGAGACCCAGTACTTC

V gene: TRBV9
D gene: TRBD1
J gene: TRBJ2-1
clone size: .
CDR3 protein: CASSSTGTGRYNEQFF
CDR3 DNA: TGTGCCAGCAGCTCTACCGGGACAGGGAGATACAATGAGCAGTTCTTC

V gene: TRBV7-9
D gene: .
J gene: TRBJ2-1
clone size: .
CDR3 protein: CASSFRTWGTDEQFF
CDR3 DNA: TGTGCCAGCAGCTTCAGAACATGGGGGACCGATGAGCAGTTCTTC

V gene: TRBV19
D gene: TRBD2
J gene: TRBJ2-7
clone size: .
CDR3 protein: CASSIDLSGSNFYEQYF
CDR3 DNA: TGTGCCAGTAGTATAGATCTAAGCGGGAGTAACTTCTACGAGCAGTACTTC

V gene: TRBV4-2
D gene: .
J gene: TRBJ2-1
clone size: .
CDR3 protein: CASSLSRANEQFF
CDR3 DNA: TGTGCCAGCAGCCTCTCGCGGGCCAATGAGCAGTTCTTC

V gene: TRBV5-1
D gene: TRBD1
J gene: TRBJ2-3
clone size: .
CDR3 protein: CASSWSPGTGTQYF
CDR3 DNA: TGCGCCAGCAGCTGGAGTCCCGGGACAGGTACGCAGTATTTT

V gene: TRBV6-6
D gene: .
J gene: TRBJ1-5
clone size: once
CDR3 protein: CASRRLTSNQPQHF
CDR3 DNA: TGTGCCAGCAGGAGATTGACGAGCAATCAGCCCCAGCATTTT

V gene: TRBV28
D gene: .
J gene: TRBJ2-7
clone size: .
CDR3 protein: CASSPLGGREQYF
CDR3 DNA: TGTGCCAGCAGTCCGCTCGGGGGGCGCGAGCAGTACTTC

V gene: TRBV9
D gene: .
J gene: TRBJ2-6
clone size: .
CDR3 protein: CASSIKIQGTGANVLTF
CDR3 DNA: TGTGCCAGCAGCATAAAGATTCAGGGTACCGGGGCCAACGTCCTGACTTTC

V gene: TRBV10-3
D gene: TRBD1
J gene: TRBJ1-1
clone size: .
CDR3 protein: CAISESGQGTEAFF
CDR3 DNA: TGTGCCATCAGTGAGTCAGGACAGGGCACTGAAGCTTTCTTT

V gene: TRBV10-3
D gene: TRBD2
J gene: TRBJ2-7
clone size: .
CDR3 protein: CAIRASGTFYEQYF
CDR3 DNA: TGTGCCATCAGGGCTAGCGGGACGTTTTACGAGCAGTACTTC

V gene: TRBV18
D gene: .
J gene: TRBJ1-1
clone size: .
CDR3 protein: CASSDRSMNTEAFF
CDR3 DNA: TGTGCCAGCTCGGACAGATCCATGAACACTGAAGCTTTCTTT

V gene: TRBV9
D gene: .
J gene: TRBJ2-1
clone size: .
CDR3 protein: CASSVSANEQFF
CDR3 DNA: TGTGCCAGCAGCGTTTCTGCGAATGAGCAGTTCTTC

V gene: TRBV11-2
D gene: .
J gene: TRBJ2-7
clone size: .
CDR3 protein: CASSSSSSGLGYEQYF
CDR3 DNA: TGTGCCAGCAGCTCGAGCTCCAGCGGGCTCGGGTACGAGCAGTACTTC

V gene: TRBV4-1
D gene: TRBD2
J gene: TRBJ2-1
clone size: .
CDR3 protein: CASSQDPTSGSSYNEQFF
CDR3 DNA: TGCGCCAGCAGCCAAGATCCCACCAGCGGGAGCTCCTACAATGAGCAGTTCTTC

V gene: TRBV27
D gene: TRBD1
J gene: TRBJ2-3
clone size: .
CDR3 protein: CASSPYLTGGFGTQYF
CDR3 DNA: TGTGCCAGCAGTCCCTATTTGACAGGGGGCTTCGGTACGCAGTATTTT

V gene: TRBV27
D gene: TRBD2
J gene: TRBJ2-1
clone size: .
CDR3 protein: CASRQGLASSYNEQFF
CDR3 DNA: TGTGCCAGCAGACAAGGACTAGCGAGCTCCTACAATGAGCAGTTCTTC

V gene: TRBV5-4
D gene: TRBD2
J gene: TRBJ2-7
clone size: .
CDR3 protein: CASSLGGGTYEQYF
CDR3 DNA: TGTGCCAGCAGCTTGGGCGGGGGGACCTACGAGCAGTACTTC

V gene: TRBV9
D gene: .
J gene: TRBJ2-6
clone size: .
CDR3 protein: CASSLGPIAGANVLTF
CDR3 DNA: TGTGCCAGCAGCCTGGGACCTATAGCTGGGGCCAACGTCCTGACTTTC

V gene: TRBV27
D gene: .
J gene: TRBJ1-2
clone size: .
CDR3 protein: CASSFGRINYGYTF
CDR3 DNA: TGTGCCAGCAGTTTCGGGCGGATAAACTATGGCTACACCTTC

V gene: TRBV6-5
D gene: .
J gene: TRBJ2-1
clone size: .
CDR3 protein: CASSYSRSNEQFF
CDR3 DNA: TGTGCCAGCAGTTACTCGAGGAGTAATGAGCAGTTCTTC

V gene: TRBV2
D gene: .
J gene: TRBJ2-2
clone size: once
CDR3 protein: CASSDPNTGELFF
CDR3 DNA: TGTGCCAGCAGTGACCCGAACACCGGGGAGCTGTTTTTT

V gene: TRBV7-3
D gene: TRBD2
J gene: TRBJ2-3
clone size: once
CDR3 protein: CASSSGLAGTDTQYF
CDR3 DNA: TGTGCCAGCAGCTCTGGACTAGCGGGCACAGATACGCAGTATTTT

V gene: TRBV5-1
D gene: .
J gene: TRBJ2-3
clone size: once
CDR3 protein: CASSVTVLLDTQYF
CDR3 DNA: TGCGCCAGCAGCGTGACAGTTTTGTTAGATACGCAGTATTTT